This TCR beta chain was documented in a study of cytomegalovirus exposure and HLA in healthy donors. The PCR contained 60 Vbeta and 13 Jbeta primers. The repertoire was sequenced with immunoSEQ multiplex PCR; TCRdb's copy has only in-frame clones and lacks some. Recorded for this sample: 150,000 to 200,000 clones. About this clone: Its antigen is not identified.

Study findings and constraints: Differences between HLA loci emerged in a later analysis of TCR association rates, with DRB1 most and HLA-C fewest. In a later analysis, an Asian-associated ancestry cluster reportedly showed fewer N-insertions than the roughly 690-donor mean.

Source material: PBMCs. The receptor comes from a young man in good health and CMV-seronegative.

The CDR3 nucleotides read TGTGCCAGCAGTTCCCCCCCGGCCTACGAGCAGTACTTC. This encodes CASSSPPAYEQYF. The chain is built from TRBV27 and TRBJ2-7; D gene ambiguous. Germline lookup yields CDR1 MNHEY and CDR2 SMNVEV (reference sequence). V lost 4 bases to trimming and J lost 2 bases, with 9 bases between them. The CDR3 runs to 13 residues.